Below, 10 T cell receptor beta chains from the same sample are listed, as sequenced in a study of human T cells and chemical hapten exposure. Stated time point: patch test 1, 2 weeks after DPC sensitization. Sample treatment: therapeutic diphenylcyclopropenone sensitization with weekly scalp DPC. TCRdb processed the RACE reads anew with MiXCR; each CDR3 protein has one entry. The sample includes some 120,000 distinct CDR3 sequences, roughly 12% of them seen just once. This sample comprised whole blood, obtained in connection with sensitization to the hapten diphenylcyclopropenone (DPC). The receptors were gathered from a woman between 45 and 60 years old with alopecia areata. Some clones in this sample may be carry-over from other donors' samples.

This clonotype was seen more than once but under ten times. This chain links TRBV27 with TRBJ1-2; 7 positions match TRBD1. With V trimmed by 8 bases and J by 6 bases, 15 bases remained unmatched. This CDR3 has 15 amino acids. Germline loops: CDR1 MNHEY, CDR2 SMNVEV (reference sequence). CDR3 region: CASRSHGAGGNGYTF. CDR3 bases: TGTGCCAGCCGAAGTCACGGGGCAGGGGGTAATGGCTACACCTTC.

This clonotype was detected ten times or more. V and J are TRBV4-1 and TRBJ2-7, with D possibly being TRBD1 or TRBD2 (5 bases each). CDR1 and CDR2 from the germline V gene are MGHRA and YSYEKL. The CDR3 runs to 16 residues. V was pared by 1 base and J by 6 bases, with 19 bases between. This chain's CDR3 is CASSQGPLWGTGEQYF. In DNA, the CDR3 is TGCGCCAGCAGCCAAGGTCCCTTGTGGGGGACCGGCGAGCAGTACTTC.

The V call is TRBV7-9, the J call TRBJ2-1; TRBD2 agrees at 8 bases. This CDR3 is built from 15 residues. After removal of 1 base from V and 10 bases from J, the junction contained 9 bases not matched to a gene. Germline loops: CDR1 SEHNR, CDR2 FQNEAQ (reference sequence). CDR3 residues: CASSLVSGRYGEQFF. CDR3 DNA sequence: TGTGCCAGCAGCTTAGTAAGCGGGAGATACGGAGAGCAGTTCTTC.

The CDR3 DNA follows: TGCGCCAGCAGCCAAGGGGGATTGGACTACAATGAGCAGTTCTTC. The encoded protein is CASSQGGLDYNEQFF. The chain employs TRBV4-1 and TRBJ2-1; no reliable D call. Germline CDR1 is MGHRA and CDR2 is YSYEKL. V was shortened by 1 base and J by 3 bases, with 10 bases between the two germline ends. The CDR3 contains 15 residues.

The V and J genes are TRBV10-2 and TRBJ1-5, with 7 positions matching TRBD1. J was trimmed by 5 bases and V by 4 bases; bases with no gene match: 8. The length of the CDR3 is 15 residues. Germline assignment: CDR1 WSHSY and CDR2 SAAADI. CDR3 amino acids: CASSGDGTEYQPQHF. CDR3 DNA sequence: TGCGCCAGCAGTGGTGACGGGACAGAATATCAGCCCCAGCATTTT.

The CDR3 coding sequence is TGTGCCAGCAGTTCCTGGGAGCGGGAGAGCCAAGAGACCCAGTACTTC. This codes for CASSSWERESQETQYF. J is TRBJ2-5 and V is TRBV12-3 or TRBV12-4; 8 positions agree with TRBD2. V was clipped by 4 bases and J by 1 base; unmatched bases: 8. The CDR3 runs 16 residues.

This clonotype was counted many times. J is TRBJ2-7 and V is TRBV4-2; D is tentatively TRBD1 or TRBD2 (5 bases each). The CDR3 runs 17 residues. Germline CDR1 LGHNA, CDR2 YNFKEQ. With 2 bases removed from V and 3 bases from J, the gap between germline ends came to 20 bases. DNA of the CDR3: TGTGCCAGCAGCCAAACGGGGTGGGAAGGGGACGACTACGAGCAGTACTTC. Amino acids: CASSQTGWEGDDYEQYF.

This rearrangement joins TRBV7-9 to TRBJ2-2, with 7 bases fitting TRBD1. The germline gives CDR1 SEHNR, CDR2 FQNEAQ (reference sequence). Trimming at V came to 5 bases and at J to 1 base, leaving 4 bases not matched to a gene. CDR3 size: 15 residues. The CDR3: CASSPGDRNTGELFF. CDR3 bases: TGTGCCAGCAGCCCCGGGGACAGGAACACCGGGGAGCTGTTTTTT. Complete variable domain (other parts from reference TRBV7-9 and TRBJ2-2): DTGVSQNPRHKITKRGQNVTFRCDPISEHNRLYWYRQTLGQGPEFLTYFQNEAQLEKSRLLSDRFSAERPKGSFSTLEIQRTEQGDSAMYLCASSPGDRNTGELFFGEGSRLTVL.

This clonotype was seen repeatedly, ten times or more. The chain joins TRBV12-3 or TRBV12-4 to TRBJ1-1; tentative D call: TRBD1 (6 bases). The length of the CDR3 is 14 residues. The V gene lost 8 bases and the J gene lost 6 bases, with 19 bases spanning the gap. For the CDR3, the DNA is TGTGCCAGCGTAGAGGACAGAAACCATCCTGAAGCTTTCTTT. Translated: CASVEDRNHPEAFF.

V gene TRBV4-2 combines with J gene TRBJ1-1, with D possibly being TRBD1 (6 bases). The V gene lost 0 bases and the J gene lost 11 bases, with 19 bases spanning the gap. Germline CDR1 and CDR2: LGHNA and YNFKEQ. The CDR3 totals 15 residues. The CDR3 region is CASSQDGGQPGKAFF. CDR3 coding DNA: TGTGCCAGCAGCCAAGATGGCGGACAGCCGGGGAAGGCTTTCTTT.